Presented here are 23 T cell receptor beta chains from one specimen sequenced in a study of blood T cell dynamics during melanoma immunotherapy. As to time point: pre-treatment baseline. Assay used: immunoSEQ multiplex PCR; TCRdb lists only in-frame clones, some missing. The sample includes 13,000 or so clones, under 90% of them seen just once. The specimen comprised blood, sampled from a patient treated with checkpoint blockade. The receptors here all came from a human donor with melanoma.

The chain has TRBV29-1 and TRBJ2-7; 13 bases map to TRBD2. The CDR3 contains 14 residues. Looked up from germline, CDR1 is SQVTM and CDR2 is ANQGSEA. V was pared by 6 bases and J by 5 bases, with 7 bases of the junction left unmatched. The CDR3 DNA reads as TGCAGCGTCCTACTAGCGGGAGGGAGTGACGAGCAGTACTTC. Its protein is CSVLLAGGSDEQYF.

This clone was detected only once. The V and J genes are TRBV7-2 and TRBJ2-5; 7 nucleotides align to TRBD2. J gave up 1 base and V 6 bases, and 2 bases lay outside the gene matches. The CDR3 loop spans 13 amino acids. Germline CDR1 is SGHTA and CDR2 is FQGNSA. The CDR3 DNA reads TGTGCCAGCAGGCCGGGGGGCCAAGAGACCCAGTACTTC. Protein: CASRPGGQETQYF.

The chain couples TRBV19 to TRBJ2-3; 9 bases are a match to TRBD2. The CDR3 is made up of 14 amino acids. Germline assignment: CDR1 LNHDA and CDR2 SQIVND (reference sequence). V dropped 1 base and J dropped 4; count of bases not matched to a gene: 0. The CDR3 sequence is CASSIVAGADTQYF. CDR3 sequence (DNA): TGTGCCAGTAGTATAGTAGCGGGAGCAGATACGCAGTATTTT.

V usage is TRBV25-1 and J usage is TRBJ1-2; D is unclear. The CDR3 covers 12 residues. CDR1 and CDR2 (germline): MGHDK, SYGVNS. Trimming left V 10 bases short and J 5 bases short, with 14 bases between. The CDR3: CATSKGTYGYTF. DNA for the CDR3: TGTGCCACTTCAAAGGGAACTTATGGCTACACCTTC.

This sequence joins TRBV5-6 and TRBJ1-5, with no clear D. This CDR3 region has 15 residues. Trimming shortened V by 1 base and J by 0 bases, and 8 bases separated the two germline ends. Germline values: CDR1 SGHDT, CDR2 YYEEEE. The CDR3 DNA reads TGTGCCAGCAGCTTGATGGACGGTAGCAATCAGCCCCAGCATTTT. It specifies CASSLMDGSNQPQHF.

The chain is built from TRBV5-4 and TRBJ2-3, with D possibly matching TRBD2 (6 bases). Germline V CDR1 and CDR2: SGHNT, YYREEE (reference sequence). Between the trimmed V and J ends, which lost 0 bases and 1 base, there was a span of 9 bases. The CDR3 is 15 amino acids. The chain's CDR3 is CASSLGSGGTDTQYF. The DNA of the CDR3 is TGTGCCAGCAGCTTGGGTAGCGGAGGCACAGATACGCAGTATTTT.

This sequence joins TRBV9 and TRBJ2-1, with a weak D call TRBD1 (5 bases). The germline V gene has CDR1 SGDLS and CDR2 YYNGEE. This CDR3 comprises 14 residues. Trimming cost V 3 bases and J 4 bases, with 11 bases left between them. The CDR3 region is CASSGGGLYNEQFF. CDR3 in DNA: TGTGCCAGCAGCGGGGGCGGCTTATACAATGAGCAGTTCTTC. Supplemented by reference TRBV9 and TRBJ2-1, the full variable domain reads DSGVTQTPKHLITATGQRVTLRCSPRSGDLSVYWYQQSLDQGLQFLIQYYNGEERAKGNILERFSAQQFPDLHSELNLSSLELGDSALYFCASSGGGLYNEQFFGPGTRLTVL.

This chain connects TRBV27 to TRBJ1-2, with no clear D. This CDR3 spans 13 amino acids. V lost 5 bases and J lost 8, with 15 bases in between. Germline loops: CDR1 MNHEY, CDR2 SMNVEV (reference sequence). CDR3 nucleotide sequence: TGTGCCAGCAGTCCCAGACTGGGAGGGGGCTACACCTTC. Translation: CASSPRLGGGYTF.

The rearrangement links TRBV6-1 to TRBJ2-3; D is perhaps TRBD2 (5 bases). V lost 6 bases and J lost 1, with 5 bases in between. Germline values: CDR1 MNHNS, CDR2 SASEGT. The CDR3 has 12 residues. The CDR3 is CASSGGTDTQYF. DNA for the CDR3: TGTGCCAGCAGCGGGGGCACAGATACGCAGTATTTT.

The genes are TRBV28 and TRBJ2-7; D gene uncertain. The CDR3 totals 12 residues. V lost 4 bases and J 6 bases, leaving 10 bases between the germline ends. In germline, CDR1 is MDHEN, CDR2 SYDVKM. The CDR3 sequence: CASSSRQSEQYF. DNA of the CDR3: TGTGCCAGCAGTTCAAGACAATCCGAGCAGTACTTC.

V and J are TRBV18 and TRBJ1-3; a weak D match, TRBD1 (5 bases). V lost 3 bases and J 3 bases, leaving 12 bases between the germline ends. There are 15 residues in the CDR3. The germline V gene encodes CDR1 KGHSH and CDR2 LQKENI. The CDR3 DNA reads as TGTGCCAGCTCACCCGGGCAGGGTGTTGGAAACACCATATATTTT. Translating gives CASSPGQGVGNTIYF.

The rearrangement uses TRBV15 and TRBJ1-1; the match to TRBD1 covers 7 bases. V gave up 1 base and J gave up 0 bases; unmatched junction bases: 8. This CDR3 has 17 residues. Germline V gives CDR1 LNHNV, CDR2 YYDKDF (reference sequence). Here the CDR3 DNA reads TGTGCCACCAGCAGAGTAAGGGGGCTCAACCTGAACACTGAAGCTTTCTTT. Its protein product is CATSRVRGLNLNTEAFF.

The J gene is TRBJ1-4, the V gene TRBV7-9; 7 nucleotides match TRBD1. With 3 bases clipped from V and 7 bases from J, the junction kept 8 bases outside the gene matches. Germline V lookup: CDR1 SEHNR, CDR2 FQNEAQ (reference sequence). The CDR3 spans 15 residues. The CDR3 nucleotides read TGTGCCAGCAGCTTCGAGGGGACAGTTCCTGAAAAACTGTTTTTT. It codes for CASSFEGTVPEKLFF.

This chain uses TRBV9 with TRBJ1-2; D not resolved. This CDR3 spans 14 amino acids. Germline V gene lookup returns CDR1 SGDLS and CDR2 YYNGEE. Trimming cost V 1 base and J 2 bases, with 9 bases left between them. The CDR3 loop is CASSVTTENYGYTF. CDR3 coding DNA: TGTGCCAGCAGCGTAACCACAGAGAACTATGGCTACACCTTC.

This clone was found once. The chain couples TRBV7-2 to TRBJ2-7, with D maybe TRBD1 (6 bases). V was trimmed by 6 bases and J by 2 bases, leaving 17 bases between them. Germline CDR1 and CDR2: SGHTA and FQGNSA. The CDR3 has 15 amino acids. CDR3 coding DNA: TGTGCCAGCAGACAGAACAGGGCCCGCACCTACGAGCAGTACTTC. This sequence encodes CASRQNRARTYEQYF.

The V and J genes are TRBV5-4 and TRBJ2-3, with D unclear. V dropped 5 bases and J dropped 5 bases, with 9 bases sitting between them. CDR3 length: 12 amino acids. Looked up from germline, CDR1 is SGHNT and CDR2 is YYREEE (reference sequence). The CDR3 sequence is CASSLRRDTQYF. The CDR3 bases are TGTGCCAGCAGTTTACGGAGAGATACGCAGTATTTT.

The rearrangement links TRBV11-2 to TRBJ2-1; TRBD2 aligns across 14 bases. Germline V gene data show CDR1 as SGHAT and CDR2 as FQNNGV. The J segment lost 2 bases and the V segment lost 5 bases, leaving 8 bases of the junction unmatched. The CDR3 consists of 18 residues. The CDR3 region is CASSADGTSGSPYNEQFF. In nucleotides, the CDR3 is TGTGCCAGCAGCGCGGACGGGACTAGCGGGAGCCCCTACAATGAGCAGTTCTTC. Complete variable domain (other parts from reference TRBV11-2 and TRBJ2-1): EAGVAQSPRYKIIEKRQSVAFWCNPISGHATLYWYQQILGQGPKLLIQFQNNGVVDDSQLPKDRFSAERLKGVDSTLKIQPAKLEDSAVYLCASSADGTSGSPYNEQFFGPGTRLTVL.

The rearrangement links TRBV7-2 to TRBJ1-4; possible D gene TRBD1, 6 bases. Germline CDR1 reads SGHTA; CDR2 reads FQGNSA. V was shortened by 2 bases and J by 8 bases, with 15 bases between the two germline ends. The CDR3 has 15 residues. This chain's CDR3 is CASSLTRGDYEKLFF. The CDR3 region has the DNA TGTGCCAGCAGCTTAACCAGGGGAGATTACGAAAAACTGTTTTTT.

The V and J genes are TRBV7-7 and TRBJ2-5; D could derive from TRBD1 or TRBD2 (5 bases each). The J call may be incorrect, as the DNA end agrees better with TRBJ2-7. This CDR3 contains 14 residues. CDR1 SSHAT and CDR2 FNYEAQ come from the germline V gene (reference sequence). The DNA of the CDR3 is TGTGCCAGCAGCCCAGGGACGACCGCCTACGAGCAGTACTTC. This codes for CASSPGTTAYEQYF.

About this clone: The same CDR3 also results from other DNA sequences found in this sample. The chain uses TRBV18 and TRBJ1-1; D call uncertain. The germline V and J ends were trimmed by 4 bases and 1 base, with 10 bases remaining between them. The CDR3 is 14 amino acids. Germline CDR1 reads KGHSH; CDR2 reads LQKENI. The CDR3 DNA is TGTGCCAGCTCACTTAGTGAGGGGAACACTGAAGCTTTCTTT. Its protein product is CASSLSEGNTEAFF.

This clone was found once. This chain links TRBV30 with TRBJ1-5; D is unclear. The CDR3 loop spans 15 amino acids. Germline-derived CDR1 and CDR2 are GTSNPN and SVGIG (reference sequence). V was trimmed by 0 bases and J by 4 bases, leaving 13 bases between them. The CDR3 DNA reads TGTGCCTGGAGTGTTGGGCCAGGTAAGAATCAGCCCCAGCATTTT. Translating gives CAWSVGPGKNQPQHF.

The rearrangement uses TRBV5-1 and TRBJ1-1, with a tentative D call TRBD1 (6 bases). This CDR3 is built from 15 residues. Germline CDR1 SGHRS, CDR2 YFSETQ. The germline V and J ends were trimmed by 0 bases and 4 bases, with 13 bases remaining between them. In nucleotides, the CDR3 is TGCGCCAGCAGCTTGGTACAGGGAGGGGGCACTGAAGCTTTCTTT. This codes for CASSLVQGGGTEAFF.

The chain joins TRBV29-1 to TRBJ2-5; possibly TRBD1 or TRBD2 for D (5 bases each). Germline V lookup: CDR1 SQVTM, CDR2 ANQGSEA. V was clipped by 3 bases and J by 0 bases, with 8 bases between them. The CDR3 is 13 residues long. The CDR3 region has the DNA TGCAGCGTTGAGAGGGGCTACCAAGAGACCCAGTACTTC. This encodes CSVERGYQETQYF.